This TCR beta chain was observed in a study of T cell responses to AZD1222 COVID-19 vaccine. Study-wide points: A rise in Spike-specific TCR breadth and depth followed two AZD1222 doses.

With respect to this clone: Its antigen remains unidentified.

In germline, CDR1 is SGHRS, CDR2 YFSETQ. V shed 5 bases, J shed 2 bases, and the junction held 13 bases outside the gene matches. The CDR3 sequence is 16 residues long. Samples with a second dose at about 4 or about 12 weeks were pooled together. Clones were sequenced by immunoSEQ multiplex PCR, and TCRdb holds only the in-frame ones, with some missing. The data show 250,000 to 300,000 clones, almost 95% seen once. The V and J genes are TRBV5-1 and TRBJ2-7, with 7 bases aligning to TRBD1. The receptor's source is an adult who received the AZD1222 COVID-19 vaccine. Material: peripheral blood, obtained 28 days after the second AZD1222 dose. The chain's CDR3 is CASREITGASAYEQYF. The DNA for the CDR3 is TGCGCCAGCAGGGAGATCACAGGGGCATCTGCCTACGAGCAGTACTTC.